The 32 T cell receptor beta chains below all came from one sample that was sequenced in a study of blood T cell repertoires in COVID-19. Clones were sequenced by immunoSEQ multiplex PCR, and TCRdb holds only the in-frame ones, with some missing. In the table there are roughly 520,000 clones, roughly 88% of which are singletons. The source material was PBMCs or T cells enriched from blood (not recorded which). The receptors were sampled from a woman in her thirties or forties who had recovered from COVID-19.

The CDR3 is CSASTPGQGNYNEQFF. The CDR3 DNA reads as TGCAGTGCTAGTACCCCGGGACAGGGGAACTACAATGAGCAGTTCTTC. The chain is built from TRBV20-1 and TRBJ2-1; TRBD1 aligns across 10 bases. Germline-derived CDR1 and CDR2 are DFQATT and SNEGSKA (reference sequence). Trimming took 3 bases from V and 3 from J; bases not matched to a gene: 8. This CDR3 is 16 amino acids long.

This clone was observed once. J is TRBJ2-3 and V is TRBV5-1; a possible D gene is TRBD1 (6 bases). The V end was cut by 4 bases, the J end by 1 base, with 19 bases between. The CDR3 length is 17 residues. Germline V gene sequence: CDR1 SGHRS, CDR2 YFSETQ. This CDR3 reads CASSPRLQGDGTDTQYF. The CDR3 nucleotides are TGCGCCAGCAGCCCGCGCTTACAGGGCGATGGCACAGATACGCAGTATTTT.

The V and J genes are TRBV18 and TRBJ2-1; 7 bases fit TRBD2. In germline, CDR1 is KGHSH, CDR2 LQKENI. Losses at the gene ends were 3 bases for V and 7 bases for J; bases not matched to a gene: 6. There are 14 residues in the CDR3. The chain's CDR3 is CASSPGLGNNEQFF. CDR3 DNA: TGTGCCAGCTCACCCGGACTAGGTAATAATGAGCAGTTCTTC.

This chain joins TRBV7-2 and TRBJ2-7, with a tentative D call TRBD1 (6 bases). The length of the CDR3 is 14 residues. Per the germline V gene, CDR1 is SGHTA and CDR2 is FQGNSA. V was trimmed by 1 base and J by 3 bases, leaving 10 bases between them. For the CDR3, the DNA is TGTGCCAGCAGCTTAGTAGGGACAAGCTACGAGCAGTACTTC. Protein: CASSLVGTSYEQYF.

The rearrangement links TRBV15 to TRBJ2-7, with a tentative D call TRBD2 (6 bases). Trimming pared 3 bases from V and 1 base from J, leaving 13 bases between. Germline-derived CDR1 and CDR2 are LNHNV and YYDKDF (reference sequence). The length of the CDR3 is 15 residues. The CDR3 loop reads CATSRMGEDSYEQYF. The CDR3, as DNA: TGTGCCACCAGCAGGATGGGGGAGGATTCCTACGAGCAGTACTTC. Full variable domain (rest looked up from reference TRBV15 and TRBJ2-7): DAMVIQNPRYQVTQFGKPVTLSCSQTLNHNVMYWYQQKSSQAPKLLFHYYDKDFNNEADTPDNFQSRRPNTSFCFLDIRSPGLGDTAMYLCATSRMGEDSYEQYFGPGTRLTVT.

The V gene is TRBV20-1, the J gene TRBJ1-2; no clear D. Germline-derived CDR1 and CDR2 are DFQATT and SNEGSKA (reference sequence). V shed 3 bases and J shed 8 bases, with 7 bases lying between them. The CDR3 length is 10 residues. DNA of the CDR3: TGCAGTGCTAGGCAGGAAGGCTACACCTTC. This sequence encodes CSARQEGYTF.

The chain links TRBV4-1 to TRBJ1-5; TRBD1 is a possible D gene (5 bases). V lost 2 bases, J lost 1 base, and 12 bases lay in between. Germline assignment: CDR1 MGHRA and CDR2 YSYEKL. The CDR3 runs to 16 residues. The CDR3 DNA reads as TGCGCCAGCAGCCAACCCGGCAGACAGAGCAATCAGCCCCAGCATTTT. Protein sequence: CASSQPGRQSNQPQHF.

The chain couples TRBV27 to TRBJ1-2, with TRBD1 identical over 7 bases. After removal of 6 bases from V and 4 bases from J, the junction contained 11 bases not matched to a gene. The CDR3 is 15 amino acids. Germline V gives CDR1 MNHEY, CDR2 SMNVEV (reference sequence). Here the CDR3 reads CASRPSGDSSYGYTF. Written as DNA, the CDR3 is TGTGCCAGCAGACCGTCGGGGGACAGCTCCTATGGCTACACCTTC.

The chain combines TRBV10-2 with TRBJ2-4, with D possibly being TRBD2 (5 bases). The CDR3 extends over 16 amino acids. The ends were cut back, 1 base at V and 1 base at J, with 11 bases in the middle. Germline V gene lookup returns CDR1 WSHSY and CDR2 SAAADI. CDR3 nucleotides: TGCGCCAGCAGTGAGTACCCCTGGAGGGCCAAAAACATTCAGTACTTC. Its translation is CASSEYPWRAKNIQYF.

This clone was found once. The junction departs from germline at one end; a sequencing error may be responsible. The V and J genes are TRBV6-5 and TRBJ2-7, with D maybe TRBD2 (5 bases). Germline CDR1 and CDR2: MNHEY and SVGAGI. The CDR3 covers 14 residues. The CDR3 loop is CASSYRGQSYEQYF. The DNA of the CDR3 is TGTGCCAGCAGTTACCGGGGTCAGTCCTATGAGCAGTACTTC.

The sample holds one count of this clone. The rearrangement links TRBV6-2 or TRBV6-3 to TRBJ2-7; 11 nucleotides agree with TRBD2. The J segment lost 9 bases and the V segment lost 6 bases, leaving 22 bases of the junction unmatched. This CDR3 region has 18 residues. Per the germline V gene, CDR1 is MNHEY and CDR2 is SVGEGT. CDR3 DNA sequence: TGTGCCAGCAGCCAAGGAAGGACTAGCGGGCCCAACCTGAGGAGGCAGTACTTC. Encoded protein: CASSQGRTSGPNLRRQYF.

This sequence joins TRBV14 and TRBJ2-5, with TRBD1 matching 8 bases. Losses at the gene ends were 0 bases for V and 5 bases for J; bases not matched to a gene: 11. This CDR3 spans 17 amino acids. Germline V gene data show CDR1 as SGHDN and CDR2 as FVKESK. This CDR3 reads CASSQDRGQGLGETQYF. The CDR3 nucleotides read TGTGCCAGCAGCCAAGATCGAGGACAGGGCCTCGGGGAGACCCAGTACTTC.

The genes are TRBV19 and TRBJ2-1; 10 nucleotides align to TRBD2. There are 16 residues in the CDR3. CDR1 and CDR2 from the germline V gene are LNHDA and SQIVND (reference sequence). Unmatched junction bases numbered 10, after V lost 6 bases and J lost 5 bases. For the CDR3, the DNA is TGTGCCAGTAGAGGGGCTAGCGGGAGAAGCCACAATGAGCAGTTCTTC. As protein: CASRGASGRSHNEQFF.

CDR3 loop: CASSLAGENQPQHF. CDR3 sequence (DNA): TGTGCCAGCAGCTTAGCTGGGGAGAATCAGCCCCAGCATTTT. V usage is TRBV7-9 and J usage is TRBJ1-5; no firm D call. The V gene's germline CDR1 is SEHNR and CDR2 FQNEAQ (reference sequence). V lost 0 bases and J 4 bases, leaving 7 bases between the germline ends. This CDR3 contains 14 residues.

J is TRBJ1-1 and V is TRBV19; D remains ambiguous. CDR3 length: 13 residues. Between the trimmed V and J ends, which lost 8 bases and 0 bases, there was a span of 10 bases. CDR1 and CDR2 (germline): LNHDA, SQIVND (reference sequence). The CDR3 loop reads CASLQNLNTEAFF. The CDR3 nucleotides read TGTGCCAGTCTACAGAACCTGAACACTGAAGCTTTCTTT.

This clone was recorded only once. V is TRBV9 and J is TRBJ2-3; weak D call: TRBD2 (6 bases). With 0 bases removed from V and 2 bases from J, the gap between germline ends came to 10 bases. Germline V gives CDR1 SGDLS, CDR2 YYNGEE. The CDR3 is made up of 15 amino acids. DNA of the CDR3: TGTGCCAGCAGCGTAGACGGGGGACTCACAGATACGCAGTATTTT. Its protein is CASSVDGGLTDTQYF.

A remark on this clone: The identical CDR3 is also encoded by other nucleotide sequences in the sample. The chain carries TRBV7-9 and TRBJ1-4; 8 positions agree with TRBD1. Germline V CDR1 and CDR2: SEHNR, FQNEAQ (reference sequence). The CDR3 is 14 amino acids. The junction had 6 bases not matched to a gene; V was cut back by 5 bases and J by 7 bases. The CDR3 DNA reads as TGTGCCAGCAGCCCCGGACAGGGAAGTGAAAAACTGTTTTTT. This translates into CASSPGQGSEKLFF.

The chain is built from TRBV4-3 and TRBJ2-5; TRBD2 matches at 9 bases. The CDR3 runs to 15 residues. V was clipped by 1 base and J by 2 bases; unmatched bases: 2. From germline, CDR1 is LGHNA and CDR2 YSLEER. CDR3 in DNA: TGCGCCAGCAGCCAAGGACTAGCGGATCAAGAGACCCAGTACTTC. Protein sequence: CASSQGLADQETQYF.

The chain employs TRBV5-1 and TRBJ1-2; TRBD1 agrees at 7 bases. The CDR3 extends over 13 amino acids. V dropped 3 bases and J dropped 4; count of bases not matched to a gene: 3. Germline lookup yields CDR1 SGHRS and CDR2 YFSETQ. The CDR3 region is CASSWGTAYGYTF. In nucleotides, the CDR3 is TGCGCCAGCAGCTGGGGGACAGCCTATGGCTACACCTTC.

This sequence joins TRBV6-5 and TRBJ2-2, with D possibly TRBD2 on 5 matching bases. V was shortened by 3 bases and J by 0 bases, with 11 bases between the two germline ends. The CDR3 has 16 amino acids. Germline loops: CDR1 MNHEY, CDR2 SVGAGI. The CDR3 region is CASSYISGSNTGELFF. As DNA, the CDR3 is TGTGCCAGCAGTTATATAAGCGGCTCGAACACCGGGGAGCTGTTTTTT.

The J gene is TRBJ2-7, the V gene TRBV9; 10 bases fit TRBD2. V shed 4 bases and J 2 bases; nucleotides not matched to a gene: 12. CDR1 is SGDLS, CDR2 YYNGEE, per germline. This CDR3 region has 17 residues. DNA of the CDR3: TGTGCCAGCAGCCGCTCAGATAGTCTAGCGGGAGCCTACGAGCAGTACTTC. Translated: CASSRSDSLAGAYEQYF. Full variable domain (outside the CDR3, taken from reference TRBV9 and TRBJ2-7): DSGVTQTPKHLITATGQRVTLRCSPRSGDLSVYWYQQSLDQGLQFLIQYYNGEERAKGNILERFSAQQFPDLHSELNLSSLELGDSALYFCASSRSDSLAGAYEQYFGPGTRLTVT.

The rearrangement joins TRBV5-6 to TRBJ2-3; 8 bases match TRBD2. Germline CDR1 and CDR2: SGHDT and YYEEEE. CDR3 size: 15 residues. V gave up 3 bases and J gave up 0 bases; unmatched junction bases: 3. CDR3 residues: CASSSPGGSTDTQYF. The CDR3 DNA reads as TGTGCCAGCAGCTCCCCGGGAGGGAGCACAGATACGCAGTATTTT.

V usage is TRBV24-1 and J usage is TRBJ2-1, with TRBD2 matching over 10 bases. The junction had 4 bases not matched to a gene; V was cut back by 2 bases and J by 4 bases. CDR3 size: 16 residues. Germline V CDR1 and CDR2: KGHDR, SFDVKD. The CDR3 region is CATSDYTSGTYNEQFF. The DNA for the CDR3 is TGTGCCACCAGTGATTATACTAGCGGGACGTACAATGAGCAGTTCTTC.

The chain recombines TRBV6-5 with TRBJ1-6; D perhaps matches TRBD1 (6 bases). V was cut by 6 bases and J by 9 bases, with 15 bases left in between. This CDR3 region has 14 residues. Germline V CDR1 and CDR2: MNHEY, SVGAGI. CDR3 loop: CASSSQGKGSPLHF. CDR3 DNA: TGTGCCAGCAGCTCCCAGGGGAAGGGTTCACCCCTCCACTTT.

This chain uses TRBV5-8 with TRBJ2-7; TRBD1 aligns across 7 bases. Germline assignment: CDR1 SGHTS and CDR2 YDEGEE. The CDR3 sequence is 15 residues long. Trimming removed 3 bases from V and 4 bases from J; junction bases left unmatched: 10. CDR3 DNA sequence: TGTGCCAGCAGCTATCGAGGGGACAGAAAGTACGAGCAGTACTTC. Translating it yields CASSYRGDRKYEQYF.

The V and J genes are TRBV7-2 and TRBJ1-5; no definite D call. The V and J ends lost 4 bases and 5 bases respectively, with 9 bases between them. CDR3 length: 13 amino acids. The germline CDR1 and CDR2 sequences are SGHTA and FQGNSA. CDR3 sequence (DNA): TGTGCCAGCAGCTGGGCTTTGGATCAGCCCCAGCATTTT. Translated: CASSWALDQPQHF.

V is TRBV7-2 and J is TRBJ1-1; 7 bases match TRBD1. The CDR3 runs to 14 residues. Germline V CDR1 and CDR2: SGHTA, FQGNSA. Trimming took 4 bases from V and 5 from J; bases not matched to a gene: 7. This CDR3 reads CASSYTTGFTEAFF. Here the CDR3 DNA reads TGTGCCAGCAGCTACACGACAGGGTTTACTGAAGCTTTCTTT.

The J gene is TRBJ2-1, the V gene TRBV12-5; 10 bases match TRBD2. Germline CDR1 is LGHNT and CDR2 is FRNRAP. V gave up 0 bases and J gave up 3 bases; unmatched junction bases: 2. This CDR3 comprises 16 residues. CDR3 protein: CASGLVAGGLYNEQFF. The CDR3 nucleotides are TGTGCTAGTGGTTTGGTAGCGGGAGGGCTCTACAATGAGCAGTTCTTC.

CDR3 nucleotides: TGCAGCGTCGACACCTCTCAAGAGACCCAGTACTTC. Its protein is CSVDTSQETQYF. This chain links TRBV29-1 with TRBJ2-5; no firm D call. This CDR3 is 12 amino acids long. CDR1 SQVTM and CDR2 ANQGSEA come from the germline V gene. With 6 bases removed from V and 2 bases from J, the gap between germline ends came to 10 bases.

In its sample, this clone was seen once. The chain links TRBV6-5 to TRBJ2-7; 10 bases align to TRBD1. CDR1 and CDR2 from the germline V gene are MNHEY and SVGAGI. The J segment lost 4 bases and the V segment lost 6 bases, leaving 9 bases of the junction unmatched. The CDR3 loop spans 15 amino acids. The CDR3 loop is CASRDPGQGLYEQYF. In DNA, the CDR3 is TGTGCCAGCAGAGATCCGGGACAGGGGCTTTACGAGCAGTACTTC.

The chain has TRBV12-3 or TRBV12-4 and TRBJ1-1, with D possibly TRBD1 on 6 matching bases. Trimming took 2 bases from V and 8 from J, leaving 9 bases between them. This CDR3 is built from 12 residues. CDR3 nucleotides: TGTGCCAGCAGTTTAACAGGGATCGAAGCTTTCTTT. Translating it yields CASSLTGIEAFF.

This chain links TRBV6-5 with TRBJ1-1, with TRBD1 as a possible D gene (6 bases). Per the germline V gene, CDR1 is MNHEY and CDR2 is SVGAGI. The CDR3 covers 16 residues. The germline V and J ends were trimmed by 4 bases and 8 bases, with 23 bases remaining between them. DNA of the CDR3: TGTGCCAGCAGTTTGGCCCTCTCGACAGGTATCTTGGAAGCTTTCTTT. This codes for CASSLALSTGILEAFF.